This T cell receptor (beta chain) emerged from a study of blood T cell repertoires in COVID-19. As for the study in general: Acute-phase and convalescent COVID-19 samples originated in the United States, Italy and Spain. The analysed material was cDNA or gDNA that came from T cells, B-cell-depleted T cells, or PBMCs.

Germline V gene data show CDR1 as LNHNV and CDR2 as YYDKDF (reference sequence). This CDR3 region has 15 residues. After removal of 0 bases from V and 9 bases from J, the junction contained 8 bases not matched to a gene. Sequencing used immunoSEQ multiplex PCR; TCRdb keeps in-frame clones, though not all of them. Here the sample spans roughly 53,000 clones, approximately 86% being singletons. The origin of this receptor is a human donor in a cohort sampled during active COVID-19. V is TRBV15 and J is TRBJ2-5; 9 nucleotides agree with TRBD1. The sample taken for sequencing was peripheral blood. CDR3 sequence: CATSRDTGGRRAQYF. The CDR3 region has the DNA TGTGCCACCAGCAGAGATACAGGGGGCCGTAGGGCCCAGTACTTC. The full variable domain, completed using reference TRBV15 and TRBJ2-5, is DAMVIQNPRYQVTQFGKPVTLSCSQTLNHNVMYWYQQKSSQAPKLLFHYYDKDFNNEADTPDNFQSRRPNTSFCFLDIRSPGLGDTAMYLCATSRDTGGRRAQYFGPGTRLLVL.